The present T cell receptor beta chain was sequenced within a study of T cells after yellow fever vaccination. General study results and limits: Within FACS-sorted repertoires, abundant clonotypes contaminating from the bulk population could be present. Clones that expanded after primary vaccination mostly reappeared after the booster (96% CD4, about 89% CD8). Overlap between CD4 and CD8 compartments was detected for a small share of clonotypes.

In this sample, this clonotype turned up many times. The antigen remains unidentified. From the 5' RACE reads, TCRdb called clonotypes with MiXCR, one entry per CDR3 protein. The profile covers 280,000 or so distinct CDR3 sequences, with roughly 9% appearing a single time and approximately 3.3% taken by the ten largest. Looked up from germline, CDR1 is MRHNA and CDR2 is SNTAGT. The V and J ends lost 6 bases and 4 bases respectively, with 9 bases between them. CDR3 length: 12 amino acids. The TCR originated in a man between 18 and 35 years old who received the YFV17D yellow fever vaccine. Sequenced material: CD4+ T cells sorted from PBMCs, taken 5 days after the yellow fever booster vaccination. The gene calls are TRBV6-4 and TRBJ1-2, with no clear D. CDR3 in DNA: TGTGCCAGCAGACACCTGACCTATGGCTACACCTTC. It specifies CASRHLTYGYTF.